The present entry profiles one T cell receptor beta chain with its context. These data belong to a study of monozygotic twins with inflammatory bowel disease. TCRdb re-called the 5' RACE reads and catalogs CDR3 proteins one per entry, DNA excluded. The table for this sample gives 90,000 to 110,000 distinct CDR3 sequences. Germline lookup yields CDR1 DFQATT and CDR2 SNEGSKA (reference sequence). This CDR3 is built from 13 residues. Specimen: blood. The V and J genes are TRBV20-1 and TRBJ2-7; checking the TCRdb D call of TRBD2 is not possible without DNA. The TCR sequence derives from a human donor with ulcerative colitis or Crohn's disease, or a healthy co-twin of an affected twin (not recorded which). The CDR3 here is CSASREGLGEQYF.